Shown below are 27 T cell receptor beta chains from a single sample sequenced in a study of blood T cell repertoires in COVID-19 (dated by TCRdb to the early 2020s). The library was prepared using the immunoSEQ multiplex PCR assay. Not all clones reach the TCRdb copy of this immuneACCESS table, which keeps in-frame sequences only. Checked studies attribute under half of the gap to unresolved V genes and leave the rest unexplained. The sample has about 230,000 clones on record, roughly 85% of them singletons. Around 5.5% of the sample goes to the ten largest clones. The sequenced sample was peripheral blood. These receptors were obtained from a man in his fifties with COVID-19, enrolled during active disease.

The chain carries TRBV12-3 or TRBV12-4 and TRBJ1-1, with 9 bases lining up with TRBD1. V was pared by 1 base and J by 8 bases, with 2 bases of the junction left unmatched. The CDR3 spans 13 residues. The CDR3: CASSLGGQGEAFF. In nucleotides, the CDR3 is TGTGCCAGCAGTTTAGGAGGACAGGGGGAAGCTTTCTTT.

The chain uses TRBV4-2 and TRBJ1-4, with D perhaps matching TRBD1 (6 bases). Trimming stripped 4 bases from V and 7 bases from J, with 16 bases between. Germline CDR1 LGHNA, CDR2 YNFKEQ. The CDR3 contains 15 residues. Here the CDR3 reads CASSLFWGGAEKLFF. The CDR3, as DNA: TGTGCCAGCAGCCTCTTCTGGGGGGGGGCTGAAAAACTGTTTTTT.

This chain joins TRBV6-5 and TRBJ2-7, with 9 bases aligning to TRBD1. This CDR3 contains 14 residues. Germline V gives CDR1 MNHEY, CDR2 SVGAGI. V gave up 8 bases and J gave up 5 bases; unmatched junction bases: 10. CDR3 DNA: TGTGCCAGCGGAGGAGGACAGGGGTTCAACGAGCAGTACTTC. Amino acids: CASGGGQGFNEQYF.

The V and J genes are TRBV3-1 (or the pseudogene TRBV3-2) and TRBJ2-2, with 7 bases fitting TRBD2. The CDR3 has 15 residues. J lost 4 bases, V lost 5 bases, and 7 bases had no gene match. Germline CDR1 is LGHDT and CDR2 is YNNKEL (reference sequence). CDR3 in DNA: TGTGCCAGCAGCTTCCGGGACTACCTCACCGGGGAGCTGTTTTTT. Its translation is CASSFRDYLTGELFF.

This clone came up many times. This chain uses TRBV19 with TRBJ1-1; D gene ambiguous. Trimming removed 4 bases from V and 4 bases from J, with 10 bases in between. CDR1 and CDR2 (germline): LNHDA, SQIVND (reference sequence). The CDR3 totals 13 residues. CDR3 amino acids: CASSNGRGTEAFF. CDR3 in DNA: TGTGCCAGTAGTAACGGCCGCGGCACTGAAGCTTTCTTT.

V gene TRBV7-3 combines with J gene TRBJ2-7; D is possibly TRBD2 (5 bases). V was clipped by 3 bases and J by 3 bases, with 15 bases between them. Per germline, CDR1 SGHTA and CDR2 FQGTGA. The CDR3 is made up of 15 amino acids. CDR3 residues: CASSFSASSYYEQYF. The CDR3 DNA reads as TGTGCCAGCAGCTTCTCTGCTAGCAGCTACTACGAGCAGTACTTC.

The chain recombines TRBV11-3 with TRBJ2-5; 7 bases are a match to TRBD2. The length of the CDR3 is 14 residues. From germline, CDR1 is SGHNT and CDR2 YENEEA. Trimming cost V 3 bases and J 2 bases; bases outside gene matches: 3. The CDR3: CASSLSGAQETQYF. DNA for the CDR3: TGTGCCAGCAGCTTGAGCGGGGCACAAGAGACCCAGTACTTC.

The CDR3 loop reads CASSEVRITGMYSNQPQHF. DNA for the CDR3: TGTGCCAGCAGTGAAGTACGGATAACAGGGATGTATAGCAATCAGCCCCAGCATTTT. This chain uses TRBV2 with TRBJ1-5; tentatively, D is TRBD1 (6 bases). CDR1 is SNHLY and CDR2 is FYNNEI in the germline V gene. V lost 1 base and J lost 0, with 19 bases in between. This CDR3 contains 19 residues. The variable domain in full, completed from reference TRBV2 and TRBJ1-5, reads EPEVTQTPSHQVTQMGQEVILRCVPISNHLYFYWYRQILGQKVEFLVSFYNNEISEKSEIFDDQFSVERPDGSNFTLKIRSTKLEDSAMYFCASSEVRITGMYSNQPQHFGDGTRLSIL.

The chain carries TRBV4-1 and TRBJ1-3, with TRBD1 identical over 7 bases. CDR1 is MGHRA, CDR2 YSYEKL, per germline. The CDR3 is 16 residues long. After removal of 3 bases from V and 0 bases from J, the junction contained 5 bases not matched to a gene. The CDR3 DNA is TGCGCCAGCAGCCAGCGGACAGGTTTCTCTGGAAACACCATATATTTT. Translated, it gives CASSQRTGFSGNTIYF.

The rearrangement joins TRBV3-1 (or the pseudogene TRBV3-2) to TRBJ1-2, with D unresolved. V dropped 0 bases and J dropped 7 bases, with 9 bases sitting between them. The CDR3 has 13 amino acids. Germline lookup yields CDR1 LGHDT and CDR2 YNNKEL (reference sequence). The CDR3 here is CASSQDPTGGYTF. DNA of the CDR3: TGTGCCAGCAGCCAAGACCCGACGGGTGGCTACACCTTC.

The rearrangement joins TRBV27 to TRBJ2-1; 7 bases are shared with TRBD2. The germline V gene encodes CDR1 MNHEY and CDR2 SMNVEV (reference sequence). After removal of 6 bases from V and 4 bases from J, the junction contained 9 bases not matched to a gene. This CDR3 comprises 15 residues. The DNA of the CDR3 is TGTGCCAGCAGGCCCAGCGGGGACTATTACAATGAGCAGTTCTTC. It yields the protein CASRPSGDYYNEQFF.

The chain employs TRBV11-2 and TRBJ2-1; 8 bases align to TRBD1. The CDR3 extends over 18 amino acids. With V trimmed by 6 bases and J by 0 bases, 13 bases remained unmatched. From germline, CDR1 is SGHAT and CDR2 FQNNGV. CDR3 nucleotides: TGTGCCAGCAGTCCCTCCCCGTGGACAGGGAGCTCCTACAATGAGCAGTTCTTC. Translation gives CASSPSPWTGSSYNEQFF.

The chain has TRBV27 and TRBJ2-2; TRBD2 matches at 12 bases. CDR1 is MNHEY, CDR2 SMNVEV, per germline (reference sequence). This CDR3 region has 15 residues. V dropped 5 bases and J dropped 8; count of bases not matched to a gene: 6. CDR3 in DNA: TGTGCCAGCAGTGCCAGACTAGCGGGGGAGGGGGAGCTGTTTTTT. This encodes CASSARLAGEGELFF.

V is TRBV5-4 and J is TRBJ1-4, with D maybe TRBD1 (5 bases). Germline CDR1 reads SGHNT; CDR2 reads YYREEE (reference sequence). The V end lost 4 bases, the J end lost 0 bases, and 10 bases lay between the germline ends. The CDR3 length is 15 residues. The CDR3 sequence: CASSTKTATNEKLFF. CDR3 coding DNA: TGTGCCAGCAGCACTAAGACAGCAACTAATGAAAAACTGTTTTTT.

The rearrangement links TRBV19 to TRBJ1-1; 7 bases agree with TRBD1. The CDR3 length is 14 residues. CDR1 and CDR2 (germline): LNHDA, SQIVND (reference sequence). The V segment lost 10 bases and the J segment 0 bases; nucleotides outside the gene matches: 8. CDR3 DNA sequence: TGTGCCACTCGGGACAGCGTAATGAACACTGAAGCTTTCTTT. As protein: CATRDSVMNTEAFF.

The rearrangement joins TRBV11-1 to TRBJ2-7, with D possibly TRBD1 on 6 matching bases. The germline V and J ends were trimmed by 6 bases and 0 bases, with 12 bases remaining between them. Germline loops: CDR1 SGHAT, CDR2 FQDESV (reference sequence). The CDR3 totals 14 residues. This chain's CDR3 is CASRSTGTSYEQYF. The CDR3 bases are TGTGCCAGCAGGAGTACAGGGACCTCCTACGAGCAGTACTTC.

This chain joins TRBV5-1 and TRBJ2-3; 12 bases fit TRBD2. V shed 3 bases, J shed 5 bases, and the junction held 13 bases outside the gene matches. Per the germline V gene, CDR1 is SGHRS and CDR2 is YFSETQ. The CDR3 sequence is 18 residues long. The CDR3 nucleotides are TGCGCCAGCAGCTCGGGGGAGCTAGCGGGGGGGCGAAGAGATACGCAGTATTTT. It codes for CASSSGELAGGRRDTQYF.

This clone was observed a single time. The chain has TRBV6-5 and TRBJ2-7; no clear D gene. Deletions cut 0 bases from V and 4 bases from J, with 13 bases between. The CDR3 totals 15 residues. Looked up from germline, CDR1 is MNHEY and CDR2 is SVGAGI. The CDR3 region has the DNA TGTGCCAGCAGTTACTCCCCAGAGCAGGCTTACGAGCAGTACTTC. It translates to CASSYSPEQAYEQYF.

This rearrangement joins TRBV19 to TRBJ2-3; D gene ambiguous. The CDR3 length is 14 residues. The germline V gene has CDR1 LNHDA and CDR2 SQIVND (reference sequence). V was pared by 3 bases and J by 0 bases, with 7 bases between. The CDR3 sequence is CASSIGQSTDTQYF. In nucleotides, the CDR3 is TGTGCCAGTAGTATTGGTCAGAGCACAGATACGCAGTATTTT.

The rearrangement joins TRBV7-3 to TRBJ2-1; 8 nucleotides align to TRBD1. This CDR3 region has 15 residues. CDR1 is SGHTA and CDR2 is FQGTGA in the germline V gene. V dropped 3 bases and J dropped 4; count of bases not matched to a gene: 5. The chain's CDR3 is CASSLTGDLYNEQFF. The CDR3 DNA sequence: TGTGCCAGCAGCTTGACAGGGGACCTTTACAATGAGCAGTTCTTC.

The rearrangement uses TRBV4-2 and TRBJ1-3; no clear D. With 0 bases removed from V and 2 bases from J, the gap between germline ends came to 5 bases. The CDR3 totals 14 residues. The germline CDR1 and CDR2 sequences are LGHNA and YNFKEQ. CDR3: CASSQESAGNTIYF. CDR3 DNA sequence: TGTGCCAGCAGCCAAGAATCGGCTGGAAACACCATATATTTT.

Regarding this clone: The sample carries other DNA sequences with the same CDR3. The rearrangement uses TRBV12-3 or TRBV12-4 and TRBJ1-2; TRBD1 is a possible D gene (5 bases). Trimming shortened V by 6 bases and J by 8 bases, and 13 bases separated the two germline ends. This CDR3 region has 12 residues. Here the CDR3 reads CASRTQGGGYTF. CDR3 DNA sequence: TGTGCCAGCAGGACTCAGGGTGGCGGCTACACCTTC.

The chain recombines TRBV27 with TRBJ2-1, with 11 bases identical to TRBD2. This CDR3 has 16 residues. After removal of 3 bases from V and 5 bases from J, the junction contained 6 bases not matched to a gene. CDR1 and CDR2 from the germline V gene are MNHEY and SMNVEV (reference sequence). This chain's CDR3 is CASSFLTSGVNNEQFF. The CDR3 coding sequence is TGTGCCAGCAGTTTCCTGACTAGCGGGGTAAACAATGAGCAGTTCTTC.

This chain joins TRBV18 and TRBJ2-1; 9 positions agree with TRBD2. Germline-derived CDR1 and CDR2 are KGHSH and LQKENI. Unmatched junction bases numbered 1, after V lost 2 bases and J lost 5 bases. The CDR3 sequence is 14 residues long. The CDR3 loop reads CASSPIAGDNEQFF. As DNA, the CDR3 is TGTGCCAGCTCACCAATAGCGGGGGACAATGAGCAGTTCTTC.

The J gene is TRBJ2-1, the V gene TRBV9; D is uncertain. V gave up 0 bases and J gave up 4 bases, with 8 bases separating them. Germline CDR1 reads SGDLS; CDR2 reads YYNGEE. This CDR3 contains 14 residues. DNA of the CDR3: TGTGCCAGCAGCGTAGACGGGTCTTACAATGAGCAGTTCTTC. The encoded protein is CASSVDGSYNEQFF.

This clone was counted a few times. The chain couples TRBV4-2 to TRBJ2-1; D possibly corresponds to TRBD2 (5 bases). Trimming stripped 2 bases from V and 9 bases from J, with 8 bases between. This CDR3 is built from 12 residues. The V gene's germline CDR1 is LGHNA and CDR2 YNFKEQ. CDR3 sequence (DNA): TGTGCCAGCAGCCAATTGGAGGCTGAGCAGTTCTTC. This gives the protein CASSQLEAEQFF.

The CDR3 loop is CASSLGQGSYNEQFF. In DNA form, the CDR3 reads TGTGCCAGCAGCTTAGGACAGGGGTCCTACAATGAGCAGTTCTTC. This chain connects TRBV11-3 to TRBJ2-1; 8 nucleotides agree with TRBD1. Germline V gene data show CDR1 as SGHNT and CDR2 as YENEEA. This CDR3 is 15 amino acids long. V lost 1 base and J lost 1; bases outside the gene matches: 0.